Sequencing of this T cell receptor (beta chain) was carried out in a study of CD8 T cells in Susac syndrome (dated by TCRdb to between 2018 and 2020). With regard to the full study: Whether CD8+ T cell activation and differentiation in Susac syndrome was antigen driven was tested using repertoire sequencing.

What the study reported, not specific to this receptor: The number of individuals in the TCR sequencing and HLA analysis was acknowledged as relatively small.

V gives up 0 bases and J gives up 8 bases, and the segment between their germline ends measures 14 bases. Its CDR3 holds 15 amino acids, cysteine through phenylalanine. Solely the CDR3 DNA is kept, with 45 bases framed from the first base. CDR1 and CDR2, per the germline V gene (reference sequence), are LNHDA and SQIVND. High-throughput TCR beta sequencing profiled peripheral blood CD8+ and CD4+ T cells from healthy donors, Susac syndrome patients and multiple sclerosis patients. Healthy donors were age- and sex-matched controls. Bulk CD8+ and CD4+ T cells were purified by magnetic negative isolation, while CD8+ TEMRA cells were enriched using FACS. Blood was collected in EDTA tubes and processed within 24 hours, with PBMCs isolated through density gradient centrifugation. PBMCs destined for TCR sequencing were cryopreserved in liquid nitrogen and later thawed in a 37 °C water bath. Purity of sorted or isolated CD4+, CD8+ and CD8+ TEMRA cells was at least 90%.

RNA was extracted using the RNeasy kit, and about 0.45 to 1 ug of the RNA was reverse transcribed with random hexamers. The immunoSEQ multiplex PCR assay, covering 54 Vbeta and 13 Jbeta segments, was used to amplify TCR beta CDR3 regions. PCR amplification bias was corrected using a synthetic template baseline for primer optimization and computational correction. For the original study's pipeline: Reads were annotated to V, D and J genes according to IMGT and were analyzed with immunoSEQ Analyzer, with only productive sequences retained. To calculate clonality, Shannon entropy was normalized by log2 of the number of productive unique sequences and then subtracted from one. Public and private clones were assessed among the 100 most prevalent clones of each patient and control. Clones were defined as Susac-specific if absent from the healthy and MS cohorts, from around 1,000 published viral clones and from other ImmuneACCESS disease sequences. The raw public reads went through TCRdb reprocessing: fastp at Q25, MiXCR clone calling, in-frame beta chains kept. Each CDR3 protein appears once, grouped with its most common genes and DNA. TCRdb, rather than the study authors, made the V and J calls. For this sample the table gives 150,000 to 200,000 distinct CDR3 sequences, of which roughly 93% were detected only once. The ten most abundant clones make up 0.13% of the sample.

This clonotype was detected once. The specificity of this receptor is unknown. No base qualities exist here, and no much larger clone lies one base off it. One read represents weak support. This receptor was taken from a human donor in good health. Sequenced: CD4+ T cells from PBMCs. The chain joins TRBV19 to TRBJ1-5; no D gene is confidently identified. CDR3 region: CASSIDDNVGEPQHF. The nucleotides are TGTGCCAGTAGTATAGACGACAATGTCGGAGAGCCCCAGCATTTT. When the CDR3 is completed using the reference TRBV19 and TRBJ1-5 genes on either side, the full variable domain is DGGITQSPKYLFRKEGQNVTLSCEQNLNHDAMYWYRQDPGQGLRLIYYSQIVNDFQKGDIAEGYSVSREKKESFPLTVTSAQKNPTAFYLCASSIDDNVGEPQHFGDGTRLSIL.